Listed below are T cell receptor beta chains from one sample, sequenced in a study of siplizumab effects on memory and regulatory T cells. Measured with immunoSEQ multiplex PCR; TCRdb has only the in-frame clones, and not every one. Among fewer than 130,000 clones listed, roughly 92% were seen once. The sequencing sample was made of CD4+ T cells sorted from blood. The receptor source for this set is a human donor in good health. Both conserved end residues are part of each CDR3. The D gene is left open where the match is weak. The size field is filled for only some rows; it gives once, few, many or a size class.

D gene	J gene	clone size	V gene	CDR3 protein	CDR3 DNA
.	TRBJ2-1	.	TRBV7-8	CASSLERLFNEQFF	TGTGCCAGCAGCTTAGAGAGGCTTTTTAATGAGCAGTTCTTC
TRBD1	TRBJ2-7	.	TRBV6-5	CASRKGTANYEQYF	TGTGCCAGCAGGAAAGGGACAGCGAACTACGAGCAGTACTTC
.	TRBJ2-1	.	TRBV5-1	CASSLVGRSSYNEQFF	TGCGCCAGCAGCTTGGTCGGCCGCAGCTCCTACAATGAGCAGTTCTTC
TRBD2	TRBJ2-3	.	TRBV10-3	CAISETSGPTDTQYF	TGTGCCATCAGTGAGACTAGCGGACCCACAGATACGCAGTATTTT
.	TRBJ1-3	.	TRBV5-1	CASSLGQGAGNTIYF	TGCGCCAGCAGCTTGGGGCAGGGTGCTGGAAACACCATATATTTT
.	TRBJ2-7	once	TRBV5-1	CASSHQGFSYEQYF	TGCGCCAGCAGCCACCAAGGATTCTCCTACGAGCAGTACTTC
.	TRBJ2-1	.	TRBV18	CASSPGGRNNEQFF	TGTGCCAGCTCACCCGGGGGTAGAAACAATGAGCAGTTCTTC
TRBD2	TRBJ2-5	.	TRBV30	CAAGREETQYF	TGTGCCGCAGGGAGGGAGGAGACCCAGTACTTC
TRBD1	TRBJ1-2	.	TRBV25-1	CASSEPDRDGGYTF	TGTGCCAGCAGTGAACCCGACAGGGATGGGGGCTACACCTTC
.	TRBJ2-7	.	TRBV12-2	CASREGPWDCPYEQYF	TGTGCAAGTCGCGAAGGCCCCTGGGATTGCCCCTACGAGCAGTACTTC
.	TRBJ1-3	.	TRBV7-9	CASSSGRTPGNTIYF	TGTGCCAGCAGCTCGGGACGGACCCCTGGAAACACCATATATTTT
.	TRBJ2-3	few	TRBV7-9	CASTPGGGSDTQYF	TGTGCCAGCACTCCGGGAGGGGGCTCAGATACGCAGTATTTT
.	TRBJ2-7	.	TRBV6-1	CASRRDGGYEQYF	TGTGCCAGCAGAAGGGACGGCGGGTACGAGCAGTACTTC
TRBD1	TRBJ1-4	.	TRBV5-4	CASSRQGPVEKLFF	TGTGCCAGCAGTCGACAGGGCCCGGTTGAAAAACTGTTTTTT
.	TRBJ1-1	.	TRBV27	CASTRPGLNTEAFF	TGTGCCAGCACCCGCCCGGGCCTTAACACTGAAGCTTTCTTT
TRBD1	TRBJ2-7	.	TRBV5-1	CASSLNRDRAWYEQYF	TGCGCCAGCAGCTTAAACCGGGACAGGGCCTGGTACGAGCAGTACTTC
TRBD2	TRBJ2-3	once	TRBV10-3	CAISESPGLAGKLVDTQYF	TGTGCCATCAGTGAGTCTCCGGGACTAGCGGGGAAATTGGTGGATACGCAGTATTTT
.	TRBJ2-7	.	TRBV5-5	CASSLFVREQYF	TGTGCCAGCAGTTTATTTGTCCGCGAGCAGTACTTC
.	TRBJ1-5	.	TRBV18	CASSPQGDQPQHF	TGTGCCAGCTCACCACAAGGGGATCAGCCCCAGCATTTT
.	TRBJ2-5	.	TRBV7-3	CASSRLGGRQETQYF	TGTGCCAGCAGCCGCCTGGGGGGCCGCCAAGAGACCCAGTACTTC
TRBD1	TRBJ2-2	.	TRBV9	CASSVAGQGSIGELFF	TGTGCCAGCAGCGTAGCTGGACAGGGCTCAATCGGGGAGCTGTTTTTT
.	TRBJ1-3	.	TRBV18	CASSPSRGSNTIYF	TGTGCCAGCTCACCAAGCAGGGGTAGTAACACCATATATTTT
TRBD1	TRBJ1-5	.	TRBV19	CASTPGQGNQPQHF	TGTGCCAGTACCCCGGGACAGGGAAATCAGCCCCAGCATTTT
TRBD2	TRBJ2-7	.	TRBV11-3	CASSLATSGDEQYF	TGTGCCAGCAGCTTAGCGACTAGCGGGGACGAGCAGTACTTC
TRBD1	TRBJ2-5	.	TRBV19	CASRRTGKFGETQYF	TGTGCCAGTAGACGGACAGGGAAATTTGGAGAGACCCAGTACTTC
.	TRBJ1-5	.	TRBV2	CASSADGNQPQHF	TGTGCCAGCAGTGCGGATGGCAATCAGCCCCAGCATTTT
.	TRBJ2-6	.	TRBV7-3	CASSLARGKPGGANVLTF	TGTGCCAGCAGCCTGGCCCGGGGGAAACCGGGTGGGGCCAACGTCCTGACTTTC
.	TRBJ1-3	.	TRBV10-1	CASSDGNPFSGNTIYF	TGCGCCAGCAGTGACGGGAATCCCTTCTCTGGAAACACCATATATTTT
TRBD1	TRBJ2-3	.	TRBV18	CATTSGTGGTDTQYF	TGTGCCACAACCAGCGGGACAGGGGGCACAGATACGCAGTATTTT
.	TRBJ1-5	.	TRBV15	CATSRPDQPQHF	TGTGCCACCAGCAGACCTGATCAGCCCCAGCATTTT
.	TRBJ2-7	.	TRBV5-6	CASSLDYTTHEQYF	TGTGCCAGCAGCTTGGACTACACGACCCACGAGCAGTACTTC
.	TRBJ1-2	few	TRBV5-1	CASSLDGSANYGYTF	TGCGCCAGCAGCTTGGATGGTTCAGCTAACTATGGCTACACCTTC
.	TRBJ2-5	.	TRBV5-4	CASSLKGYQETQYF	TGTGCCAGCAGCTTGAAGGGATACCAAGAGACCCAGTACTTC
.	TRBJ1-1	once	TRBV7-2	CASSLRMNTEAFF	TGTGCCAGCAGCTTACGTATGAACACTGAAGCTTTCTTT
.	TRBJ2-5	.	TRBV18	CASSPQKRQETQYF	TGTGCCAGCTCCCCCCAGAAACGGCAAGAGACCCAGTACTTC
.	TRBJ2-1	.	TRBV9	CASSVSGTEQFF	TGTGCCAGCAGCGTAAGCGGGACAGAGCAGTTCTTC
.	TRBJ2-5	once	TRBV5-6	CASSLAIGPREETQYF	TGTGCCAGCAGCTTGGCGATCGGGCCGAGGGAAGAGACCCAGTACTTC
.	TRBJ1-5	.	TRBV5-1	CASSLGGSNQPQHF	TGCGCCAGCAGCTTGGGGGGGAGCAATCAGCCCCAGCATTTT
TRBD1	TRBJ2-5	.	TRBV5-1	CASSQRGLGETQYF	TGCGCCAGCAGCCAAAGGGGGCTCGGGGAGACCCAGTACTTC
.	TRBJ1-2	.	TRBV7-9	CASSLEPPYGYTF	TGTGCCAGCAGCTTAGAACCACCTTATGGCTACACCTTC
.	TRBJ2-5	.	TRBV5-1	CASSLVGSGQETQYF	TGCGCCAGCAGCTTGGTAGGGAGTGGCCAAGAGACCCAGTACTTC
.	TRBJ1-4	.	TRBV15	CATSSGTTNEKLFF	TGTGCCACCAGCAGCGGGACAACTAATGAAAAACTGTTTTTT
.	TRBJ2-3	once	TRBV6-1	CASPPAGWSDTQYF	TGTGCCAGCCCCCCAGCAGGGTGGTCAGATACGCAGTATTTT
.	TRBJ1-2	.	TRBV15	CATSREVREAGYGYTF	TGTGCCACCAGCAGAGAAGTAAGGGAGGCAGGCTATGGCTACACCTTC
.	TRBJ1-3	.	TRBV7-9	CASSLAVGSSGNTIYF	TGTGCCAGCAGCTTAGCGGTGGGGAGCTCTGGAAACACCATATATTTT
.	TRBJ1-2	.	TRBV6-1	CASGYNYGYTF	TGTGCCAGCGGGTATAACTATGGCTACACCTTC
TRBD1	TRBJ2-1	.	TRBV2	CASAQGNEQFF	TGTGCCAGCGCACAGGGGAATGAGCAGTTCTTC
.	TRBJ2-7	.	TRBV9	CASSVEGVGEQYF	TGTGCCAGCAGCGTAGAGGGGGTGGGCGAGCAGTACTTC
.	TRBJ1-5	.	TRBV7-2	CASSLRGNQPQHF	TGTGCCAGCAGCTTGCGGGGGAATCAGCCCCAGCATTTT
TRBD2	TRBJ2-1	.	TRBV19	CASSRLAGGPGEQFF	TGTGCCAGTAGCCGATTAGCGGGAGGGCCGGGTGAGCAGTTCTTC
.	TRBJ2-1	.	TRBV19	CASQSRDIAYNEQFF	TGTGCCAGTCAGTCAAGGGACATTGCCTACAATGAGCAGTTCTTC
.	TRBJ1-3	.	TRBV7-9	CASSAEQGRDTIYF	TGTGCCAGCTCCGCAGAACAGGGCCGGGACACCATATATTTT
.	TRBJ2-7	.	TRBV6-5	CASSYAEFENEQYF	TGTGCCAGCAGTTACGCGGAGTTTGAAAACGAGCAGTACTTC
.	TRBJ2-3	.	TRBV19	CASSYGQGADTQYF	TGTGCCAGTAGTTACGGGCAGGGAGCAGATACGCAGTATTTT
.	TRBJ2-2	.	TRBV11-2	CASSFHRVTGELFF	TGTGCCAGCAGCTTCCACAGGGTCACCGGGGAGCTGTTTTTT
.	TRBJ1-5	.	TRBV15	CATTQPRGSGNQPQHF	TGTGCCACCACCCAGCCCCGGGGGTCCGGCAATCAGCCCCAGCATTTT